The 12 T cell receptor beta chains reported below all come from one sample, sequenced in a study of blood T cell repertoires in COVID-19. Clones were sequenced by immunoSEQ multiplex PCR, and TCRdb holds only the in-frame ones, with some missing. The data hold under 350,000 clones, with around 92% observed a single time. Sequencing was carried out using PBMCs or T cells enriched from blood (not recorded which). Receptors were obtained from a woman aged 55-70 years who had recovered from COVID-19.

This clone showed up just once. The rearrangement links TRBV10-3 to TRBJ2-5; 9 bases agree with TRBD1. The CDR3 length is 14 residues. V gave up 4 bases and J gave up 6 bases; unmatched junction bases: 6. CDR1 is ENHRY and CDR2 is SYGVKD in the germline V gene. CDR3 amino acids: CAISGTGVLKTQYF. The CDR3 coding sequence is TGTGCCATCAGTGGGACAGGGGTTCTAAAGACCCAGTACTTC.

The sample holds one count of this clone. DNA of the CDR3: TGTGCCAGCAGCTTAGAGGAGGGGCCCCAGCATTTT. Translation gives CASSLEEGPQHF. This rearrangement joins TRBV7-9 to TRBJ1-5; no reliable D call. V shed 1 base and J shed 9 bases, with 7 bases lying between them. Germline loops: CDR1 SEHNR, CDR2 FQNEAQ (reference sequence). The CDR3 totals 12 residues.

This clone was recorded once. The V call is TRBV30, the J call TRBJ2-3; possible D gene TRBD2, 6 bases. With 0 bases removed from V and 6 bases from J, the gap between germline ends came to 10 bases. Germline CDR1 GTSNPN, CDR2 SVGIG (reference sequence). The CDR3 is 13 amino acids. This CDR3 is CAWSVGSADTQYF. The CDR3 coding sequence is TGTGCCTGGAGTGTCGGGAGTGCGGATACGCAGTATTTT.

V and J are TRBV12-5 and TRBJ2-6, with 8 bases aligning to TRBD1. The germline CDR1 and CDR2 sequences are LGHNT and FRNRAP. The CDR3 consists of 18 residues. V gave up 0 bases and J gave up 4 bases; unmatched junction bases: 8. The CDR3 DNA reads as TGTGCTAGTGGTTTGGTCGGACAGGGACCGACAGGGGCCAACGTCCTGACTTTC. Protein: CASGLVGQGPTGANVLTF.

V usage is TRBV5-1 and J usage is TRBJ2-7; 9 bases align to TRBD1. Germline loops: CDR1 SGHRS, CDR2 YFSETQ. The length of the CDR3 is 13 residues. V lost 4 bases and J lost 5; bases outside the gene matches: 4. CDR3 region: CASSRGQGDEQYF. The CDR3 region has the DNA TGCGCCAGCAGCAGGGGACAGGGCGACGAGCAGTACTTC.

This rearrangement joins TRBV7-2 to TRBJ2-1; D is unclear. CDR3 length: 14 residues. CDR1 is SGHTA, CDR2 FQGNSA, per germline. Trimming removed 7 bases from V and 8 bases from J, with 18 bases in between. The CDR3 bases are TGTGCCAGCACCTCCAGTTTCACCTCGTATGAGCAGTTCTTC. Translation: CASTSSFTSYEQFF.

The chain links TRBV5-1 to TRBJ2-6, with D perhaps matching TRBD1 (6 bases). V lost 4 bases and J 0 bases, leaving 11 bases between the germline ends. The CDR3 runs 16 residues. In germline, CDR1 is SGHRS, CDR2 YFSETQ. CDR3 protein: CASSTTGSSGANVLTF. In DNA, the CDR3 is TGCGCCAGCAGCACGACAGGCAGCTCTGGGGCCAACGTCCTGACTTTC.

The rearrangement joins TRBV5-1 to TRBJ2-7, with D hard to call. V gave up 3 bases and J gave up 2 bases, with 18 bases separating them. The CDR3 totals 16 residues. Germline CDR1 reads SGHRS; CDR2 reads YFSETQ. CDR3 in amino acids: CASSYNAASFTYEQYF. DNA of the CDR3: TGCGCCAGCAGCTATAATGCTGCTAGTTTCACCTACGAGCAGTACTTC. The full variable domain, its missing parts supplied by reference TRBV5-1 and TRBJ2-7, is KAGVTQTPRYLIKTRGQQVTLSCSPISGHRSVSWYQQTPGQGLQFLFEYFSETQRNKGNFPGRFSGRQFSNSRSEMNVSTLELGDSALYLCASSYNAASFTYEQYFGPGTRLTVT.

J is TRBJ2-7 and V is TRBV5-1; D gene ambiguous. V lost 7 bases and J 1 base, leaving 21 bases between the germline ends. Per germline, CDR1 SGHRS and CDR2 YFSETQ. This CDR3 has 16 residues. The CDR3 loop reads CASSSEVSSMSYEQYF. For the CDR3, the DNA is TGCGCCAGCTCGAGTGAGGTATCATCAATGTCCTACGAGCAGTACTTC.

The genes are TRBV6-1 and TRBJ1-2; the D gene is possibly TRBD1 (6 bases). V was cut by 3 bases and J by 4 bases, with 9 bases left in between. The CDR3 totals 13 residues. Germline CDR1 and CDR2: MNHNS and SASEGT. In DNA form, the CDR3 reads TGTGCCAGCAGTGATTCAGGGGCCTATGGCTACACCTTC. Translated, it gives CASSDSGAYGYTF.

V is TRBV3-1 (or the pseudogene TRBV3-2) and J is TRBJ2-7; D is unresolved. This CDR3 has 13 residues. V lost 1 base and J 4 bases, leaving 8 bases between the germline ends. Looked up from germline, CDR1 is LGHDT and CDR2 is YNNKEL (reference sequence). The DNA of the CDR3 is TGTGCCAGCAGCCAAGGGCGCAGGTACGAGCAGTACTTC. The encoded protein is CASSQGRRYEQYF.

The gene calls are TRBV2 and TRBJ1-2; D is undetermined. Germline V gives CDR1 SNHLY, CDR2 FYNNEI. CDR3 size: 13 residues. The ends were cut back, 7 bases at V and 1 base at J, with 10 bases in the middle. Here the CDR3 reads CASTLEFNYGYTF. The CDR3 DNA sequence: TGTGCCAGCACGTTGGAGTTTAACTATGGCTACACCTTC.